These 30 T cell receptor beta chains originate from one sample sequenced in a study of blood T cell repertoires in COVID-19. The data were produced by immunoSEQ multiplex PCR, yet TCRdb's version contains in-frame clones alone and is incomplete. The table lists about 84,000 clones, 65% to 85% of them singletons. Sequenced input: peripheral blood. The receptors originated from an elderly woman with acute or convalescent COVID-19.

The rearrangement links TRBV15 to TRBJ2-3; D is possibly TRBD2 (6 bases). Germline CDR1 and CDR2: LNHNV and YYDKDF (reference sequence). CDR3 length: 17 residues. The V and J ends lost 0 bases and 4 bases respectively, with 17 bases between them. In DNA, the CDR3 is TGTGCCACCAGCAGAGATACCCAGCGGGTGTCCTCAGATACGCAGTATTTT. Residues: CATSRDTQRVSSDTQYF.

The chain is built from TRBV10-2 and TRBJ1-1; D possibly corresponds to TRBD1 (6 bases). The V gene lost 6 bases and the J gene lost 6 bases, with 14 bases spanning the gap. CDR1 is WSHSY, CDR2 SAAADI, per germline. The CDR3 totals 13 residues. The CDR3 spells CASRGHAAAEAFF. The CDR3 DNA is TGCGCCAGCAGGGGACACGCGGCCGCTGAAGCTTTCTTT.

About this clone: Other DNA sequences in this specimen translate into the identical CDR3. The CDR3 coding sequence is TGCAGCGTTCTCGACAGGGGAAATGAAAAACTGTTTTTT. Protein sequence: CSVLDRGNEKLFF. The genes are TRBV29-1 and TRBJ1-4, with TRBD1 matching over 8 bases. The CDR3 spans 13 residues. CDR1 is SQVTM, CDR2 ANQGSEA, per germline. V shed 5 bases, J shed 5 bases, and the junction held 4 bases outside the gene matches.

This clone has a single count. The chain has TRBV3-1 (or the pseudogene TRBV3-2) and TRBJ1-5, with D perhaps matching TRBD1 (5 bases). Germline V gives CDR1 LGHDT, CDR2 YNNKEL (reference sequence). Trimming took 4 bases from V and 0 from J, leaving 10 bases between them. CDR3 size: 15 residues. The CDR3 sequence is CASSPSQGSNQPQHF. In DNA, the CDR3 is TGTGCCAGCAGCCCAAGCCAGGGTAGCAATCAGCCCCAGCATTTT.

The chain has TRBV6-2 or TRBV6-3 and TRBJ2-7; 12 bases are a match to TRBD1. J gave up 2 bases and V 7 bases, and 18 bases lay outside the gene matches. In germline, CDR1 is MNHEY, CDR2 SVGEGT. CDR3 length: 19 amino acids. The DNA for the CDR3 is TGTGCCAGCACCCCGAAGACCGGGACAGGGGGCTGGTCAACCTACGAGCAGTACTTC. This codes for CASTPKTGTGGWSTYEQYF.

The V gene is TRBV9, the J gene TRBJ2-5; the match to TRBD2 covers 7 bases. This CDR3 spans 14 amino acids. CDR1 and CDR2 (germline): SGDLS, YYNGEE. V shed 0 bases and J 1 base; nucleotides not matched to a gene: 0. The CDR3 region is CASSVGEGQETQYF. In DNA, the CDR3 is TGTGCCAGCAGCGTAGGGGAGGGCCAAGAGACCCAGTACTTC.

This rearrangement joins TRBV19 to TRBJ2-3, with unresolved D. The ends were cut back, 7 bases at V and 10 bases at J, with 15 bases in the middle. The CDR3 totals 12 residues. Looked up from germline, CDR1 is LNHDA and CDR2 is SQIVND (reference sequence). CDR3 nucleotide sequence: TGTGCCAGTAAATCCCCCCAGGTATCGCAGTATTTT. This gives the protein CASKSPQVSQYF.

This chain's CDR3 is CASGLLTATGTTFF. CDR3 nucleotides: TGTGCTAGTGGTTTATTGACAGCCACAGGGACAACTTTCTTT. This chain uses TRBV12-5 with TRBJ1-1, with a weak D call TRBD1 (6 bases). V was cut by 3 bases and J by 12 bases, with 20 bases left in between. This CDR3 has 14 amino acids. CDR1 is LGHNT and CDR2 is FRNRAP in the germline V gene.

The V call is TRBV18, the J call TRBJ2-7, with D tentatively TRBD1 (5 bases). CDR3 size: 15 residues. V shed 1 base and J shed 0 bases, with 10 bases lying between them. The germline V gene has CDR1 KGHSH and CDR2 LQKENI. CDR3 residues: CASSPRTSSSYEQYF. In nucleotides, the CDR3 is TGTGCCAGCTCACCACGGACATCGAGCTCCTACGAGCAGTACTTC.

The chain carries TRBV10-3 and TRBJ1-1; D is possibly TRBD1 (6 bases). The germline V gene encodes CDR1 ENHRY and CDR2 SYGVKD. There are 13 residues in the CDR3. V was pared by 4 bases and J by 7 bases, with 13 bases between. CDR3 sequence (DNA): TGTGCCATCAGTGCCGGACAGCCTAGTGAAGCTTTCTTT. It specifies CAISAGQPSEAFF.

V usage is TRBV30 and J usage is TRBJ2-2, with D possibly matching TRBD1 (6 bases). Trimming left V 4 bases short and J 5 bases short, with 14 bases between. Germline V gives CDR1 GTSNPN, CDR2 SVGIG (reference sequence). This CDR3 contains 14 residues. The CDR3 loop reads CAWKWGLGTGELFF. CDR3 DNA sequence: TGTGCCTGGAAATGGGGGCTGGGGACCGGGGAGCTGTTTTTT.

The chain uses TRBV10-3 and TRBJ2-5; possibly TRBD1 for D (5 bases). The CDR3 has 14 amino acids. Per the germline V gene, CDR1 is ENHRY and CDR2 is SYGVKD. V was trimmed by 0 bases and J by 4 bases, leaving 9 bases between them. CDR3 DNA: TGTGCCATCAGTGAGTCGCGGCAGGGAGAGACCCAGTACTTC. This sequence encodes CAISESRQGETQYF.

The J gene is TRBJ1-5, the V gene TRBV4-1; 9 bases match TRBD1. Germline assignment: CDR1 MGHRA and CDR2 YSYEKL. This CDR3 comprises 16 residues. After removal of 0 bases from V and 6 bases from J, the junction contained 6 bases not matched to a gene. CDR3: CASSQEGTGGFQPQHF. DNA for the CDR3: TGCGCCAGCAGCCAAGAAGGAACAGGGGGCTTTCAGCCCCAGCATTTT.

CDR3 sequence reads: CASSQVQGALTEQYF. In DNA form, the CDR3 reads TGCGCCAGCAGCCAAGTTCAGGGGGCTCTTACGGAGCAGTACTTC. The chain uses TRBV4-1 and TRBJ2-7; 8 bases map to TRBD1. This CDR3 region has 15 residues. V gave up 1 base and J gave up 7 bases; unmatched junction bases: 9. The V gene's germline CDR1 is MGHRA and CDR2 YSYEKL.

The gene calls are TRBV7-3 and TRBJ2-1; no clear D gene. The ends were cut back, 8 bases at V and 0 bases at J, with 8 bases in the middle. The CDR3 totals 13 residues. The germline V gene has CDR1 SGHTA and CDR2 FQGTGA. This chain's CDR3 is CASAVSSYNEQFF. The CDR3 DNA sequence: TGTGCCAGCGCGGTGAGCTCCTACAATGAGCAGTTCTTC.

CDR3 protein: CASSLVRGETQYF. In nucleotides, the CDR3 is TGTGCCAGCAGTTTAGTCAGGGGAGAGACCCAGTACTTC. V gene TRBV12-3 or TRBV12-4 combines with J gene TRBJ2-5, with D possibly TRBD1 on 6 matching bases. V was clipped by 1 base and J by 4 bases, with 7 bases between them. CDR3 length: 13 residues.

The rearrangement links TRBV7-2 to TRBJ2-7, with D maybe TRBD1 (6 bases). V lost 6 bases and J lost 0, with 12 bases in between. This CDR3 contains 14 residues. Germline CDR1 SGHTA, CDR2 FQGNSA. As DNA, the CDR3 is TGTGCCAGCAGGGATCGGACAGCCTCCTACGAGCAGTACTTC. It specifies CASRDRTASYEQYF.

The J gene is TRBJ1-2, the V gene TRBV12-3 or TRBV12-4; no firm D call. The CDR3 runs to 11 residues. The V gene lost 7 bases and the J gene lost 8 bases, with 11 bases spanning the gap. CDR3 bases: TGTGCCAGCAAGGGAGTGGAGGGCTACACCTTC. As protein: CASKGVEGYTF.

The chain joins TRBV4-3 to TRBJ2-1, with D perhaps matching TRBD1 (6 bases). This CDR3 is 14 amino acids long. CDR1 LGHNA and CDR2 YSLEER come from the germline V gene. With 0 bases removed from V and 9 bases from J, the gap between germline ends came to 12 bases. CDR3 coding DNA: TGCGCCAGCAGCCAAGAGGCAGGGGTTACTGAGCAGTTCTTC. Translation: CASSQEAGVTEQFF.

The CDR3 sequence: CASSLEGGLTLHF. CDR3 DNA sequence: TGTGCCAGCAGCTTAGAGGGGGGATTGACCCTCCACTTT. This chain uses TRBV11-3 with TRBJ1-6; weak D call: TRBD1 (5 bases). The CDR3 consists of 13 residues. V was pared by 0 bases and J by 14 bases, with 11 bases between. Germline assignment: CDR1 SGHNT and CDR2 YENEEA.

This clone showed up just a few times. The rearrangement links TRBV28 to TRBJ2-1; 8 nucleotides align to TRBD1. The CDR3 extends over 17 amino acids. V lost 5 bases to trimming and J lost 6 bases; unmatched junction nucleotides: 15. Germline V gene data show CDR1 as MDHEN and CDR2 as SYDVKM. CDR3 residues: CASSHLSFRDRPNEQFF. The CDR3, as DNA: TGTGCCAGCAGTCATTTGTCGTTCCGGGACAGGCCCAATGAGCAGTTCTTC. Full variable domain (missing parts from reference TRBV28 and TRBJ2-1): DVKVTQSSRYLVKRTGEKVFLECVQDMDHENMFWYRQDPGLGLRLIYFSYDVKMKEKGDIPEGYSVSREKKERFSLILESASTNQTSMYLCASSHLSFRDRPNEQFFGPGTRLTVL.

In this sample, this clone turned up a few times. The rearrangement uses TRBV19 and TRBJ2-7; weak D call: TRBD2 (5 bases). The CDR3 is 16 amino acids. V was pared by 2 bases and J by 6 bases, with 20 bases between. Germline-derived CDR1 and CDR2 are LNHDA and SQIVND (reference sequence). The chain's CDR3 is CASSIPNGLRVGEQYF. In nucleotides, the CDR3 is TGTGCCAGTAGTATACCCAACGGTCTGAGGGTAGGCGAGCAGTACTTC.

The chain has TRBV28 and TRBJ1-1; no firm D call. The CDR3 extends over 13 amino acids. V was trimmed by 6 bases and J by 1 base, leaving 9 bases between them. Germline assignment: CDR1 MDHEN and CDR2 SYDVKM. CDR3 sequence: CASSLARNTEAFF. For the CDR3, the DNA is TGTGCCAGCAGCCTCGCGAGGAACACTGAAGCTTTCTTT. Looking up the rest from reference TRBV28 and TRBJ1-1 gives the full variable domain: DVKVTQSSRYLVKRTGEKVFLECVQDMDHENMFWYRQDPGLGLRLIYFSYDVKMKEKGDIPEGYSVSREKKERFSLILESASTNQTSMYLCASSLARNTEAFFGQGTRLTVV.

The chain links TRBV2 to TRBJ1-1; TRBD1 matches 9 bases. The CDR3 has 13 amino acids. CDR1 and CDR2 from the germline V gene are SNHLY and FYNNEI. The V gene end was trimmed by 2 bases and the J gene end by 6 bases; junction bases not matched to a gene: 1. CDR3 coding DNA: TGTGCCAGCAGTGAAAGACAGGGGGCTGAAGCTTTCTTT. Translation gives CASSERQGAEAFF.

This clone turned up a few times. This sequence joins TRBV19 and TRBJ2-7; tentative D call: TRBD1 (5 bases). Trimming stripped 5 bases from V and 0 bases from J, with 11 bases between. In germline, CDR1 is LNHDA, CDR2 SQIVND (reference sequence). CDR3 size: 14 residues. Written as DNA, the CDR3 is TGTGCCAGTAGTCAGACAGCTAGCTCCTACGAGCAGTACTTC. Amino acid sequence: CASSQTASSYEQYF.

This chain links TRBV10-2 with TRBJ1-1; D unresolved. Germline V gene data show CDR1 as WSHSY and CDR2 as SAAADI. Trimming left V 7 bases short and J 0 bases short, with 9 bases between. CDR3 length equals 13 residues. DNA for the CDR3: TGCGCCAGCAACTATAATTTGAACACTGAAGCTTTCTTT. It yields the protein CASNYNLNTEAFF.

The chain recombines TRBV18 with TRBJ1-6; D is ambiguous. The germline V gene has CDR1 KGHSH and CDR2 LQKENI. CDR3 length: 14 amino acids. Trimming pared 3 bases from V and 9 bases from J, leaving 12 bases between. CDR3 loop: CASSPTEPLSPLHF. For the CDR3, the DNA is TGTGCCAGCTCACCTACCGAACCACTTTCACCCCTCCACTTT.

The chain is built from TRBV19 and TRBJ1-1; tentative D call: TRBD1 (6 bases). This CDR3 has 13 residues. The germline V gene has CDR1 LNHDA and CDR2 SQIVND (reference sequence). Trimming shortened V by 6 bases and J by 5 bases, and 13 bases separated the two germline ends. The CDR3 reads CASSSGQWTEAFF. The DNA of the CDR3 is TGTGCCAGTAGCTCAGGACAGTGGACTGAAGCTTTCTTT. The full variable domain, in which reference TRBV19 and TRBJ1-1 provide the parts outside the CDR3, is DGGITQSPKYLFRKEGQNVTLSCEQNLNHDAMYWYRQDPGQGLRLIYYSQIVNDFQKGDIAEGYSVSREKKESFPLTVTSAQKNPTAFYLCASSSGQWTEAFFGQGTRLTVV.

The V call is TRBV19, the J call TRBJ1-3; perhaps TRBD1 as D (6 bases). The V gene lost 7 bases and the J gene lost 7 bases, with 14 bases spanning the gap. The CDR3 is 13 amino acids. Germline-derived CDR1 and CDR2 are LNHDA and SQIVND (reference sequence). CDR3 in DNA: TGTGCCAGTATCCTGGACAGTGTGAACACCATATATTTT. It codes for CASILDSVNTIYF.

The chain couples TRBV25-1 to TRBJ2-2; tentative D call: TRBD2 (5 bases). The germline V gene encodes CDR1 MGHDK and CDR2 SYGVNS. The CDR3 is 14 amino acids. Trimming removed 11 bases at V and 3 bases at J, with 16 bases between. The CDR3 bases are TGTGCCTCGCGAGGCCAGGACTACACCGGGGAGCTGTTTTTT. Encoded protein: CASRGQDYTGELFF.